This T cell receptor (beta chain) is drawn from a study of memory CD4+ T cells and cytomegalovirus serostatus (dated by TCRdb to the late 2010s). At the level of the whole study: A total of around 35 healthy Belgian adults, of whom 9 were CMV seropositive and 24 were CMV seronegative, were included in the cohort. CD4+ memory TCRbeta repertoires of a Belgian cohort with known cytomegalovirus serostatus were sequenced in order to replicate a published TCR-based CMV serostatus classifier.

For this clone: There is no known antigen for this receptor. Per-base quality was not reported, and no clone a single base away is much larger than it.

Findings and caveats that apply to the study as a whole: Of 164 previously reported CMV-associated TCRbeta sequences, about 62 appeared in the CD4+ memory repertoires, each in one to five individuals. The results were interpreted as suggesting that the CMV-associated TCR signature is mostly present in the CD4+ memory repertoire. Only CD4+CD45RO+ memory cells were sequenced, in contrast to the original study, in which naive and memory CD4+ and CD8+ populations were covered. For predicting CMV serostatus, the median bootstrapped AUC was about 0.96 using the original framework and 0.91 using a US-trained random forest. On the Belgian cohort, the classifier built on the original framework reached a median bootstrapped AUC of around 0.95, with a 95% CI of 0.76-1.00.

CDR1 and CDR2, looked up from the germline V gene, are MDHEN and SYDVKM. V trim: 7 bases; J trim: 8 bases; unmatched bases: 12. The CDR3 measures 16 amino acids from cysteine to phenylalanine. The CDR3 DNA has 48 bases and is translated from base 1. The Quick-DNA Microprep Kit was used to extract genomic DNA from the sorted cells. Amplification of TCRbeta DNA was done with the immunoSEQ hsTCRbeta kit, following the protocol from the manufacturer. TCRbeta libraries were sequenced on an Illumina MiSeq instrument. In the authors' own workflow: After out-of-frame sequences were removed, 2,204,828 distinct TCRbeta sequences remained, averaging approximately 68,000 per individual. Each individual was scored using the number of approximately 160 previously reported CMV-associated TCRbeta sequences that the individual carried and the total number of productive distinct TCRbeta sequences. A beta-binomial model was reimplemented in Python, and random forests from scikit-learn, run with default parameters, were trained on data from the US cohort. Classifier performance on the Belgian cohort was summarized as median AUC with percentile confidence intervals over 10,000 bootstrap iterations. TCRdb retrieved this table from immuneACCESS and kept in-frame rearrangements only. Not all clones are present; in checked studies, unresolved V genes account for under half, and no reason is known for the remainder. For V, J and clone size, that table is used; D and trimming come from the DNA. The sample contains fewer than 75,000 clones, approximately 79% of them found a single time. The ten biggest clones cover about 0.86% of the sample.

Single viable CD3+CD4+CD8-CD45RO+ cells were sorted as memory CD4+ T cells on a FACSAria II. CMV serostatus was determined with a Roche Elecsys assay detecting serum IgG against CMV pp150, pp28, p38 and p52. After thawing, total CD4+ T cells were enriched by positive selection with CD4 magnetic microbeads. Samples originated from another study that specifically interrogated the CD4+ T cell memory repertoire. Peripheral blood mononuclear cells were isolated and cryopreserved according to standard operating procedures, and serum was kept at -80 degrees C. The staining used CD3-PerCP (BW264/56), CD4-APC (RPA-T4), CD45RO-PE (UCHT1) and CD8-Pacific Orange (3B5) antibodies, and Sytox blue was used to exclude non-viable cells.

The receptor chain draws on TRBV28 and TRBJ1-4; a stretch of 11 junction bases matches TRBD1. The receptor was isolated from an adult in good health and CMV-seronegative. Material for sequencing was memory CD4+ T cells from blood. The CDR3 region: CASKPGQGAGREKLFF. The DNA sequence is TGTGCCAGCAAACCCGGACAGGGGGCAGGTCGGGAAAAACTGTTTTTT.